The rows below give T cell receptor beta chains drawn from one sample of a study of Graves' ophthalmopathy and Graves' hyperthyroidism. MiXCR, run by TCRdb on the multiplex PCR reads, gives a single entry per CDR3 protein. The table has roughly 50,000 distinct CDR3 sequences, around half seen once. The material sequenced was peripheral blood. The receptors stem from an adult man with Graves' ophthalmopathy. Both conserved end residues are part of each CDR3. A D gene is named only where the DNA matches it firmly. A clone size is listed for some rows: how often the clone was seen (once, few, many), or a class if it is expanded.

V: TRBV30; length: 13; J: TRBJ2-7; size: many; D: TRBD1; CDR3: CARSPGQGREQYF; DNA: TGTGCCCGATCCCCGGGACAGGGGCGCGAGCAGTACTTC
V: TRBV9; length: 14; J: TRBJ2-2; size: .; D: TRBD1; CDR3: CASKTGWDTGELFF; DNA: TGTGCCAGCAAGACAGGGTGGGACACCGGGGAGCTGTTTTTT
V: TRBV20-1; length: 14; J: TRBJ1-5; size: .; D: TRBD1; CDR3: CSAREGQGHQPQHF; DNA: TGCAGTGCTAGAGAAGGACAGGGCCATCAGCCCCAGCATTTT
V: TRBV18; length: 14; J: TRBJ2-7; size: few; D: .; CDR3: CASSVSRGSYEQYF; DNA: TGTGCCAGCTCAGTTTCCAGGGGCTCCTACGAGCAGTACTTC
V: TRBV20-1; length: 15; J: TRBJ2-7; size: .; D: TRBD2; CDR3: CSAVVMGGGAYEQYF; DNA: TGCAGTGCGGTGGTAATGGGTGGGGGGGCCTACGAGCAGTACTTC
V: TRBV2; length: 17; J: TRBJ2-5; size: .; D: TRBD2; CDR3: CASSRGLAGGGQETQYF; DNA: TGTGCCAGCAGCCGTGGACTAGCGGGAGGGGGCCAAGAGACCCAGTACTTC
V: TRBV6-5; length: 14; J: TRBJ2-3; size: many; D: TRBD1; CDR3: CASSFGTAPDTQYF; DNA: TGTGCCAGCAGTTTCGGGACAGCTCCAGATACGCAGTATTTT
V: TRBV4-1; length: 17; J: TRBJ1-3; size: many; D: .; CDR3: CASSTDPGLPTGNTIYF; DNA: TGCGCCAGCAGCACAGACCCGGGACTCCCCACTGGAAACACCATATATTTT
V: TRBV25-1; length: 12; J: TRBJ2-1; size: .; D: TRBD2; CDR3: CASSGGRGEQFF; DNA: TGTGCCAGCAGTGGAGGGAGGGGTGAGCAGTTCTTC
V: TRBV20-1; length: 14; J: TRBJ1-5; size: .; D: TRBD1; CDR3: CSATGTGGIETQHF; DNA: TGCAGTGCTACGGGGACAGGGGGCATCGAGACCCAGCATTTT
V: TRBV19; length: 13; J: TRBJ1-6; size: .; D: .; CDR3: CASSSGLGSPLHF; DNA: TGTGCCAGTAGTTCCGGACTGGGTTCACCCCTCCACTTT
V: TRBV20-1; length: 14; J: TRBJ1-2; size: .; D: TRBD1; CDR3: CSARTGFTNYGYTF; DNA: TGCAGTGCCCGGACAGGATTTACTAACTATGGCTACACCTTC
V: TRBV20-1; length: 14; J: TRBJ2-7; size: .; D: TRBD1; CDR3: CSARDGQGVYEQYF; DNA: TGCAGTGCTAGAGATGGCCAGGGGGTCTACGAGCAGTACTTC
V: TRBV7-3; length: 17; J: TRBJ2-1; size: .; D: TRBD2; CDR3: CASSVEESGKIYNEQFF; DNA: TGTGCCAGCAGCGTTGAAGAAAGCGGGAAAATCTACAATGAGCAGTTCTTC
V: TRBV3-1; length: 16; J: TRBJ2-5; size: many; D: TRBD2; CDR3: CASSQVRLAGGETQYF; DNA: TGTGCCAGCAGCCAAGTTCGCCTAGCGGGAGGAGAGACCCAGTACTTC
V: TRBV20-1; length: 16; J: TRBJ2-7; size: .; D: .; CDR3: CSAREPRAARSYEQCF; DNA: TGCAGTGCTAGAGAGCCAAGGGCTGCCCGCTCCTACGAGCAGTGCTTC
V: TRBV11-2; length: 16; J: TRBJ2-7; size: .; D: TRBD1; CDR3: CASSPGRGRGLYEQYF; DNA: TGTGCCAGCAGCCCGGGGCGGGGCAGGGGGCTGTACGAGCAGTACTTC
V: TRBV25-1; length: 15; J: TRBJ1-2; size: few; D: TRBD1; CDR3: CASSEPTGGNYGYTF; DNA: TGTGCCAGCAGTGAACCGACAGGGGGGAACTATGGCTACACCTTC
V: TRBV7-8; length: 14; J: TRBJ2-3; size: .; D: .; CDR3: CASSALRSTDTQYF; DNA: TGTGCCAGCAGCGCCTTGAGGAGCACAGATACGCAGTATTTT
V: TRBV20-1; length: 13; J: TRBJ2-7; size: .; D: .; CDR3: CSAPRDRSNEQYF; DNA: TGCAGTGCTCCACGGGACCGCTCCAACGAGCAGTACTTC
V: TRBV7-2; length: 14; J: TRBJ2-7; size: once; D: .; CDR3: CASSLIGTVYEQYF; DNA: TGTGCCAGCAGCTTGATCGGCACGGTCTACGAGCAGTACTTC
V: TRBV20-1; length: 16; J: TRBJ1-6; size: .; D: .; CDR3: CSARDQGNHVLSPLHF; DNA: TGCAGTGCTAGAGATCAAGGGAACCACGTTTTGTCACCCCTCCACTTT
V: TRBV11-2; length: 20; J: TRBJ2-3; size: many; D: TRBD2; CDR3: CASSSDGSGGTETSTDTQYF; DNA: TGTGCCAGCAGCTCCGACGGTAGCGGGGGGACCGAAACTAGCACAGATACGCAGTATTTT
V: TRBV5-1; length: 13; J: TRBJ1-3; size: .; D: .; CDR3: CASRLEGGDTIYF; DNA: TGCGCCAGCAGATTGGAGGGGGGAGACACCATATATTTT
V: TRBV6-5; length: 15; J: TRBJ2-1; size: .; D: TRBD2; CDR3: CASSYVTSGTHEQFF; DNA: TGTGCCAGCAGTTACGTAACTAGCGGGACGCATGAGCAGTTCTTC
V: TRBV24-1; length: 15; J: TRBJ2-1; size: medium-sized; D: TRBD1; CDR3: CATSDEDRVNNEQFF; DNA: TGTGCCACCAGTGACGAGGACAGGGTTAACAATGAGCAGTTCTTC
V: TRBV7-3; length: 14; J: TRBJ2-3; size: .; D: .; CDR3: CASSLSPSTDTQYF; DNA: TGTGCCAGCAGCTTATCGCCGAGCACAGATACGCAGTATTTT
V: TRBV29-1; length: 13; J: TRBJ2-1; size: few; D: .; CDR3: CSVDQAGVNEQFF; DNA: TGCAGCGTTGACCAGGCAGGAGTCAATGAGCAGTTCTTC
V: TRBV5-5; length: 17; J: TRBJ1-1; size: many; D: TRBD1; CDR3: CASSRSGQGIRNTEAFF; DNA: TGTGCCAGCAGCCGCTCGGGACAGGGGATAAGGAACACTGAAGCTTTCTTT
V: TRBV5-1; length: 15; J: TRBJ2-2; size: .; D: .; CDR3: CASTLRGANTRELFF; DNA: TGCGCCAGCACCCTACGGGGCGCGAACACCAGGGAGCTGTTTTTT
V: TRBV4-1; length: 15; J: TRBJ1-5; size: many; D: .; CDR3: CASSQENPGGQPQHF; DNA: TGCGCCAGCAGCCAAGAAAACCCCGGGGGTCAGCCCCAGCATTTT
V: TRBV12-3/TRBV12-4; length: 13; J: TRBJ1-2; size: .; D: TRBD1; CDR3: CASSPDRDYGYTF; DNA: TGTGCCAGCAGTCCTGACAGGGACTATGGCTACACCTTC
V: TRBV5-5; length: 14; J: TRBJ2-1; size: once; D: TRBD2; CDR3: CASSFGTRDNEQLF; DNA: TGTGCCAGCAGCTTTGGGACTAGGGACAATGAGCAGCTCTTC
V: TRBV5-1; length: 11; J: TRBJ1-2; size: .; D: .; CDR3: CASSLQGGYTF; DNA: TGCGCCAGCAGCCTCCAGGGTGGCTACACCTTC
V: TRBV2; length: 13; J: TRBJ1-4; size: once; D: .; CDR3: CSSSGPTNEKLFF; DNA: TGTTCCAGCAGTGGGCCGACTAATGAAAAACTGTTTTTT
V: TRBV20-1; length: 16; J: TRBJ2-7; size: .; D: TRBD1; CDR3: CSARDLGRDRGSEQYF; DNA: TGCAGTGCTAGAGATCTGGGCAGGGACAGGGGATCCGAGCAGTACTTC
V: TRBV2; length: 14; J: TRBJ2-1; size: many; D: .; CDR3: CASRGDGSYNEQFF; DNA: TGTGCCAGCAGGGGGGACGGTTCTTACAATGAGCAGTTCTTC
V: TRBV7-2; length: 12; J: TRBJ2-3; size: .; D: .; CDR3: CASSLITDTQYF; DNA: TGTGCCAGCAGCTTAATCACAGATACGCAGTATTTT
V: TRBV19; length: 14; J: TRBJ1-5; size: .; D: .; CDR3: CASSSGTWEETQHF; DNA: TGTGCCAGTAGTAGCGGGACATGGGAGGAGACCCAGCATTTT
V: TRBV29-1; length: 14; J: TRBJ2-3; size: .; D: TRBD2; CDR3: CSVGTSGITDTQYF; DNA: TGCAGCGTTGGGACTAGCGGGATCACAGATACGCAGTATTTT
V: TRBV14; length: 14; J: TRBJ2-7; size: .; D: TRBD1; CDR3: CASQPGTGAYEQYF; DNA: TGTGCTAGCCAACCCGGGACAGGGGCCTACGAGCAGTACTTC
V: TRBV11-2; length: 16; J: TRBJ2-6; size: .; D: TRBD1; CDR3: CASSSRQGSGANVLTF; DNA: TGTGCCAGCAGCTCGAGACAGGGCTCTGGGGCCAACGTCCTGACTTTC